The 17 T cell receptor beta chains reported below all come from one sample, sequenced in a study of blood T cell repertoires in COVID-19. Clones were read by immunoSEQ multiplex PCR, and TCRdb kept only the in-frame ones, dropping some. The data contain around 100,000 clones, around 87% of them singletons. Material for sequencing was peripheral blood. These receptors were obtained from an elderly woman with acute or convalescent COVID-19.

The rearrangement uses TRBV3-1 (or the pseudogene TRBV3-2) and TRBJ2-7; 7 bases match TRBD1. Germline loops: CDR1 LGHDT, CDR2 YNNKEL (reference sequence). This CDR3 comprises 14 residues. V lost 4 bases and J lost 2; bases outside the gene matches: 5. This chain's CDR3 is CASSRLDRTYEQYF. CDR3 coding DNA: TGTGCCAGCAGCCGCTTGGACAGGACCTACGAGCAGTACTTC.

The rearrangement joins TRBV3-1 (or the pseudogene TRBV3-2) to TRBJ1-3, with 7 bases lining up with TRBD1. This CDR3 region has 16 residues. Trimming removed 4 bases from V and 1 base from J; junction bases left unmatched: 7. CDR1 and CDR2 from the germline V gene are LGHDT and YNNKEL (reference sequence). The CDR3 here is CASSRGQTLSGNTIYF. Written as DNA, the CDR3 is TGTGCCAGCAGCCGGGGACAGACTCTTTCTGGAAACACCATATATTTT.

This clone has a single count. V gene TRBV7-3 combines with J gene TRBJ2-1; D is unclear. The CDR3 extends over 13 amino acids. Per germline, CDR1 SGHTA and CDR2 FQGTGA. V dropped 0 bases and J dropped 6 bases, with 6 bases sitting between them. The CDR3 loop reads CASSLTASNEQFF. CDR3 DNA sequence: TGTGCCAGCAGCTTAACAGCATCCAATGAGCAGTTCTTC. Combining the CDR3 with reference TRBV7-3 and TRBJ2-1 gives the whole variable domain GAGVSQTPSNKVTEKGKYVELRCDPISGHTALYWYRQSLGQGPEFLIYFQGTGAADDSGLPNDRFFAVRPEGSVSTLKIQRTERGDSAVYLCASSLTASNEQFFGPGTRLTVL.

J is TRBJ2-1 and V is TRBV19; TRBD2 agrees at 12 bases. With 3 bases clipped from V and 6 bases from J, the junction kept 3 bases outside the gene matches. There are 15 residues in the CDR3. CDR1 LNHDA and CDR2 SQIVND come from the germline V gene (reference sequence). CDR3 nucleotides: TGTGCCAGTAGTATGACTAGCGGGAGAGTCAATGAGCAGTTCTTC. It specifies CASSMTSGRVNEQFF.

V gene TRBV5-1 combines with J gene TRBJ1-2; no reliable D call. CDR1 is SGHRS and CDR2 is YFSETQ in the germline V gene. V shed 0 bases and J shed 4 bases, with 13 bases lying between them. The CDR3 has 15 residues. The CDR3 DNA is TGCGCCAGCAGCTTGGTGGGAGGGATGGCCTATGGCTACACCTTC. This codes for CASSLVGGMAYGYTF.

This clone was found a few times. This rearrangement joins TRBV19 to TRBJ1-4, with D maybe TRBD1 (5 bases). This CDR3 spans 15 amino acids. Trimming removed 7 bases from V and 1 base from J, with 13 bases in between. CDR1 is LNHDA, CDR2 SQIVND, per germline (reference sequence). CDR3 DNA sequence: TGTGCCAGTAAGGGGCTCCGCCGAACTAATGAAAAACTGTTTTTT. It is translated as CASKGLRRTNEKLFF.

This sequence joins TRBV12-5 and TRBJ2-2, with 7 bases identical to TRBD2. There are 15 residues in the CDR3. The V gene's germline CDR1 is LGHNT and CDR2 FRNRAP. J was trimmed by 1 base and V by 2 bases; bases with no gene match: 1. The CDR3 loop reads CASGLIAGNTGELFF. CDR3 DNA sequence: TGTGCTAGTGGTTTGATAGCGGGGAACACCGGGGAGCTGTTTTTT.

V gene TRBV27 combines with J gene TRBJ2-1; 7 nucleotides agree with TRBD2. The trim removed 3 bases at V and 7 bases at J, leaving 3 bases unmatched. Germline V gene lookup returns CDR1 MNHEY and CDR2 SMNVEV (reference sequence). This CDR3 spans 13 amino acids. The CDR3 bases are TGTGCCAGCAGTTTTCTACTAGCGAATGAGCAGTTCTTC. It is translated as CASSFLLANEQFF.

The CDR3 spells CASSRRGRGSNQPQHF. The CDR3 coding sequence is TGTGCCAGCAGCCGAAGAGGCAGGGGAAGCAATCAGCCCCAGCATTTT. This rearrangement joins TRBV27 to TRBJ1-5; weak D call: TRBD1 (6 bases). This CDR3 comprises 16 residues. Germline CDR1 MNHEY, CDR2 SMNVEV (reference sequence). V lost 6 bases to trimming and J lost 1 base, with 16 bases between them.

The J gene is TRBJ2-7, the V gene TRBV19, with 9 bases fitting TRBD1. The CDR3 is 16 amino acids. Germline-derived CDR1 and CDR2 are LNHDA and SQIVND (reference sequence). Losses at the gene ends were 5 bases for V and 0 bases for J; bases not matched to a gene: 8. Here the CDR3 reads CASSARTGVSSYEQYF. CDR3 DNA: TGTGCCAGTAGTGCCCGGACAGGGGTTAGCTCCTACGAGCAGTACTTC.

The genes are TRBV12-3 or TRBV12-4 and TRBJ1-1; D gene ambiguous. V was shortened by 5 bases and J by 2 bases, with 6 bases between the two germline ends. The CDR3 runs to 12 residues. The CDR3 DNA reads TGTGCCAGCAGTGCAGTCAACACTGAAGCTTTCTTT. Translating gives CASSAVNTEAFF.

The rearrangement joins TRBV30 to TRBJ1-5; tentatively, D is TRBD1 (6 bases). Trimming stripped 1 base from V and 4 bases from J, with 17 bases between. This CDR3 has 16 residues. Germline values: CDR1 GTSNPN, CDR2 SVGIG (reference sequence). In nucleotides, the CDR3 is TGTGCCTGGAGTGGCCGGAGGCAGGGGCAAAATCAGCCCCAGCATTTT. It encodes CAWSGRRQGQNQPQHF. Supplemented by reference TRBV30 and TRBJ1-5, the full variable domain reads SQTIHQWPATLVQPVGSPLSLECTVEGTSNPNLYWYRQAAGRGLQLLFYSVGIGQISSEVPQNLSASRPQDRQFILSSKKLLLSDSGFYLCAWSGRRQGQNQPQHFGDGTRLSIL.

This clone appeared a few times. This sequence joins TRBV4-2 and TRBJ2-2; 7 bases are a match to TRBD1. J gave up 4 bases and V 4 bases, and 9 bases lay outside the gene matches. Germline V gene sequence: CDR1 LGHNA, CDR2 YNFKEQ. This CDR3 spans 16 amino acids. CDR3 in amino acids: CASSRPQGEVTGELFF. CDR3 bases: TGTGCCAGCAGCCGACCCCAGGGGGAAGTCACCGGGGAGCTGTTTTTT.

J is TRBJ1-5 and V is TRBV19; D not resolved. V lost 3 bases, J lost 1 base, and 7 bases lay in between. The germline gives CDR1 LNHDA, CDR2 SQIVND (reference sequence). The CDR3 runs to 14 residues. The CDR3 coding sequence is TGTGCCAGTAGTATGGGCCAGAGCAATCAGCCCCAGCATTTT. This codes for CASSMGQSNQPQHF.

The table lists this clone with a count of one. DNA of the CDR3: TGTGCCAGCAGCTTGAGTTGGCACAACACCGGGGAGCTGTTTTTT. Protein: CASSLSWHNTGELFF. The J gene is TRBJ2-2, the V gene TRBV5-8; no clear D. The CDR3 consists of 15 residues. The germline V and J ends were trimmed by 1 base and 2 bases, with 9 bases remaining between them. Germline V lookup: CDR1 SGHTS, CDR2 YDEGEE.

This clone has a single count. The genes are TRBV5-4 and TRBJ2-3; D is perhaps TRBD2 (6 bases). The CDR3 has 14 residues. The germline CDR1 and CDR2 sequences are SGHNT and YYREEE (reference sequence). V lost 1 base, J lost 4 bases, and 10 bases lay in between. The CDR3 DNA reads TGTGCCAGCAGCTTGAGGTCGGGAGCAGATACGCAGTATTTT. Its translation is CASSLRSGADTQYF.

The V gene is TRBV18, the J gene TRBJ1-1, with 9 bases matching TRBD1. CDR3 size: 16 residues. CDR1 is KGHSH and CDR2 is LQKENI in the germline V gene. V was clipped by 6 bases and J by 3 bases; unmatched bases: 11. CDR3 bases: TGTGCCAGCTCGCTGAAGACAGGGGGTAAAGACACTGAAGCTTTCTTT. This sequence encodes CASSLKTGGKDTEAFF.